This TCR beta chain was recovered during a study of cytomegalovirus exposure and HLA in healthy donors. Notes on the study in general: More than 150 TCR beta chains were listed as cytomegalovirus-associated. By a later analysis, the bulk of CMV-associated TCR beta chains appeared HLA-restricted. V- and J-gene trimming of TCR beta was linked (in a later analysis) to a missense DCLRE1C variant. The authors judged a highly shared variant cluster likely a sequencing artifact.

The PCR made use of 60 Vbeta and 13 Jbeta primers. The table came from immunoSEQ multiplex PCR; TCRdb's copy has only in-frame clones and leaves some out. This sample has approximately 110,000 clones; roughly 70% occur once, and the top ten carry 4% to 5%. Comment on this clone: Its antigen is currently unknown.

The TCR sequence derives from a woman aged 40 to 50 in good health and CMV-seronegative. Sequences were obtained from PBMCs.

As DNA, the CDR3 is TGTGCCACCGGACAGGGGTGGGACGAGCAGTACTTC. Its translation: CATGQGWDEQYF. This chain joins TRBV28 and TRBJ2-7, with 9 bases identical to TRBD1. V lost 10 bases to trimming and J lost 5 bases; unmatched junction nucleotides: 6. The CDR3 has 12 residues. From germline, CDR1 is MDHEN and CDR2 SYDVKM. Drawing the rest from reference TRBV28 and TRBJ2-7, the complete variable domain is DVKVTQSSRYLVKRTGEKVFLECVQDMDHENMFWYRQDPGLGLRLIYFSYDVKMKEKGDIPEGYSVSREKKERFSLILESASTNQTSMYLCATGQGWDEQYFGPGTRLTVT.